The 11 T cell receptor beta chains in this list originate from one sample, sequenced in a study of T cells in localized non-small cell lung cancer. The protocol was immunoSEQ multiplex PCR, while the TCRdb copy is restricted to in-frame clones and leaves out a portion. This sample has 2,800 or so clones, with 28% found just once. Sample: lung tumor tissue, taken before any cancer treatment. The receptor source for this set is a female donor aged 60 or older with stage II squamous cell lung carcinoma.

The chain employs TRBV25-1 and TRBJ2-6, with no clear D. The CDR3 is 14 residues long. Germline CDR1 and CDR2: MGHDK and SYGVNS. Deletions cut 4 bases from V and 3 bases from J, with 7 bases between. The CDR3 region has the DNA TGTGCCAGCAGTGGGGCTGGTGGGGCCAACGTCCTGACTTTC. This gives the protein CASSGAGGANVLTF.

The rearrangement links TRBV11-3 to TRBJ2-1; possibly TRBD2 for D (6 bases). Germline V gene data show CDR1 as SGHNT and CDR2 as YENEEA. Trimming stripped 2 bases from V and 7 bases from J, with 21 bases between. The CDR3 extends over 17 amino acids. The CDR3 DNA reads TGTGCCAGCAGCTTAATGTTTAAGGGACTTCGGCAGAATGAGCAGTTCTTC. Translating it yields CASSLMFKGLRQNEQFF.

The V gene is TRBV19, the J gene TRBJ2-3; D might be TRBD2 (6 bases). The germline V and J ends were trimmed by 7 bases and 1 base, with 12 bases remaining between them. From germline, CDR1 is LNHDA and CDR2 SQIVND (reference sequence). The CDR3 contains 14 residues. CDR3 loop: CASTNPGGTDTQYF. The CDR3 DNA is TGTGCCAGTACCAACCCGGGGGGCACAGATACGCAGTATTTT.

This clone was seen a few times. CDR3 coding DNA: TGTGCCAGCTCACAGACCGCGGGACAGGGTGGGTCACCCCTCCACTTT. Its translation: CASSQTAGQGGSPLHF. The chain recombines TRBV18 with TRBJ1-6; 9 bases line up with TRBD1. The CDR3 has 16 amino acids. Germline V CDR1 and CDR2: KGHSH, LQKENI. Germline trimming cut 4 bases from V and 10 bases from J; bases unmatched to any gene: 11.

This clone showed up just a few times. The chain carries TRBV6-8 and TRBJ1-6; no clear D gene. The ends were cut back, 2 bases at V and 9 bases at J, with 5 bases in the middle. Germline V gene lookup returns CDR1 MNHGY and CDR2 SAAAGT. The CDR3 runs 12 residues. CDR3 residues: CASSYAGSPLHF. CDR3 nucleotide sequence: TGTGCCAGCAGTTACGCTGGTTCACCCCTCCACTTT.

The chain links TRBV19 to TRBJ2-2; D is ambiguous. From germline, CDR1 is LNHDA and CDR2 SQIVND (reference sequence). V lost 5 bases and J 1 base, leaving 11 bases between the germline ends. This CDR3 spans 15 amino acids. Here the CDR3 reads CASSLARGNTGELFF. CDR3 bases: TGTGCCAGTAGTTTGGCGCGAGGGAACACCGGGGAGCTGTTTTTT.

This clone was observed a handful of times. The chain employs TRBV18 and TRBJ1-1; D is undetermined. In germline, CDR1 is KGHSH, CDR2 LQKENI. The germline V and J ends were trimmed by 7 bases and 5 bases, with 20 bases remaining between them. The CDR3 length is 15 residues. The CDR3, as DNA: TGTGCCAGCTTAACATCCATGGACGGAGGAACTGAAGCTTTCTTT. Its translation: CASLTSMDGGTEAFF.

This clone was found once. The chain combines TRBV19 with TRBJ1-1; D gene unclear. Germline CDR1 reads LNHDA; CDR2 reads SQIVND (reference sequence). V was trimmed by 7 bases and J by 0 bases, leaving 12 bases between them. The CDR3 length is 14 residues. The CDR3 DNA follows: TGTGCCAGTAATAGGCTCGGGATGAACACTGAAGCTTTCTTT. Residues: CASNRLGMNTEAFF.

This sequence joins TRBV1 and TRBJ1-6. TRBV1 is annotated as a pseudogene. The CDR3 is 17 amino acids. CDR3 sequence reads: CTSSQDLAKTYNSPLHF. CDR3 DNA sequence: TGCACCAGCAGCCAAGATCTTGCCAAGACTTATAATTCACCCCTCCACTTT.

The CDR3 DNA sequence: TGTGCCAGCAGTCTACTAGCGGGACTCTACGAGCAGTACTTC. It codes for CASSLLAGLYEQYF. The V call is TRBV11-3, the J call TRBJ2-7; 10 nucleotides agree with TRBD2. The germline V gene has CDR1 SGHNT and CDR2 YENEEA. The CDR3 totals 14 residues. The J segment lost 3 bases and the V segment lost 6 bases, leaving 5 bases of the junction unmatched.

This sequence joins TRBV2 and TRBJ1-2; D uncertain. Per germline, CDR1 SNHLY and CDR2 FYNNEI. Between the trimmed V and J ends, which lost 3 bases and 0 bases, there was a span of 8 bases. The CDR3 is 14 residues long. CDR3: CASSERWANYGYTF. The CDR3 nucleotides are TGTGCCAGCAGTGAGCGTTGGGCTAACTATGGCTACACCTTC. Variable domain in full (rest from reference TRBV2 and TRBJ1-2): EPEVTQTPSHQVTQMGQEVILRCVPISNHLYFYWYRQILGQKVEFLVSFYNNEISEKSEIFDDQFSVERPDGSNFTLKIRSTKLEDSAMYFCASSERWANYGYTFGSGTRLTVV.